Below, 11 T cell receptor beta chains from the same sample are listed, as sequenced in a study of CD8+ T cells in alopecia areata. Reverse transcription of extracted RNA yielded cDNA, which provided the sequencing template. TCRdb keeps only in-frame clones here, not all; method: immunoSEQ multiplex PCR. The table records approximately 130,000 clones, about 46% of them present only once. The sample consisted of NKG2D-low CD8+ T cells sorted from blood. These receptors all come from a human donor with alopecia areata.

With regard to this clone: Other DNA variants within this sample encode the same CDR3. CDR3 loop: CASSLRGADTQYF. CDR3 sequence (DNA): TGTGCCAGCAGTCTCCGGGGCGCAGATACGCAGTATTTT. The V and J genes are TRBV27 and TRBJ2-3; tentatively, D is TRBD1 or TRBD2 (5 bases each). The V end was cut by 5 bases, the J end by 4 bases, with 10 bases between. CDR1 is MNHEY, CDR2 SMNVEV, per germline (reference sequence). CDR3 length equals 13 residues.

The V and J genes are TRBV29-1 and TRBJ1-1; D unclear. The germline V gene has CDR1 SQVTM and CDR2 ANQGSEA. The V gene lost 2 bases and the J gene lost 4 bases, with 14 bases spanning the gap. This CDR3 comprises 14 residues. CDR3 protein: CSVESGRGGTEAFF. The CDR3 coding sequence is TGCAGCGTTGAAAGTGGGCGGGGAGGCACTGAAGCTTTCTTT. Full variable domain (missing parts from reference TRBV29-1 and TRBJ1-1): SAVISQKPSRDICQRGTSLTIQCQVDSQVTMMFWYRQQPGQSLTLIATANQGSEATYESGFVIDKFPISRPNLTFSTLTVSNMSPEDSSIYLCSVESGRGGTEAFFGQGTRLTVV.

The chain combines TRBV29-1 with TRBJ2-5, with a tentative D call TRBD2 (5 bases). This CDR3 comprises 15 residues. Trimming took off 5 bases at V and 4 bases at J, with 20 bases between the two ends. Germline lookup yields CDR1 SQVTM and CDR2 ANQGSEA. The CDR3 DNA reads as TGCAGCGTTATACCAACGGAGGTTTTGAGAGAGACCCAGTACTTC. Amino acids: CSVIPTEVLRETQYF.

The J gene is TRBJ2-1, the V gene TRBV6-5; the D gene is possibly TRBD1 (6 bases). This CDR3 spans 13 amino acids. The V and J ends lost 2 bases and 6 bases respectively, with 8 bases between them. Germline lookup yields CDR1 MNHEY and CDR2 SVGAGI. The CDR3 coding sequence is TGTGCCAGCAGTTACGGGGGCCCCAATGAGCAGTTCTTC. Protein: CASSYGGPNEQFF.

This clone was seen a few times. The chain combines TRBV29-1 with TRBJ2-1; TRBD2 matches 13 bases. This CDR3 comprises 16 residues. Looked up from germline, CDR1 is SQVTM and CDR2 is ANQGSEA. V shed 3 bases and J 1 base; nucleotides not matched to a gene: 3. The CDR3 spells CSVDGLAGASYNEQFF. The CDR3 DNA is TGCAGCGTTGATGGACTAGCGGGGGCTTCCTACAATGAGCAGTTCTTC.

The V call is TRBV12-5, the J call TRBJ2-3; D ambiguous. This CDR3 has 13 amino acids. V was trimmed by 6 bases and J by 2 bases, leaving 9 bases between them. The germline gives CDR1 LGHNT, CDR2 FRNRAP. CDR3 sequence (DNA): TGTGCTAGTGGGTGGGGTGTCACAGATACGCAGTATTTT. This sequence encodes CASGWGVTDTQYF. Full variable domain (missing parts from reference TRBV12-5 and TRBJ2-3): DARVTQTPRHKVTEMGQEVTMRCQPILGHNTVFWYRQTMMQGLELLAYFRNRAPLDDSGMPKDRFSAEMPDATLATLKIQPSEPRDSAVYFCASGWGVTDTQYFGPGTRLTVL.

The chain is built from TRBV6-1 and TRBJ2-3; 9 bases are shared with TRBD2. The CDR3 runs to 15 residues. Trimming took 7 bases from V and 0 from J; bases not matched to a gene: 5. Germline CDR1 and CDR2: MNHNS and SASEGT. CDR3 DNA: TGTGCCAGCAAGGGGCTAGCGGGGAGCACAGATACGCAGTATTTT. This translates into CASKGLAGSTDTQYF.

The gene calls are TRBV7-2 and TRBJ2-5; possible D gene TRBD1, 7 bases. Germline-derived CDR1 and CDR2 are SGHTA and FQGNSA. This CDR3 is 16 amino acids long. Trimming cost V 5 bases and J 5 bases, with 21 bases left between them. CDR3 coding DNA: TGTGCCAGCAGCGCCACCCCCAGGACAGGAGGGGAGACCCAGTACTTC. This translates into CASSATPRTGGETQYF. Full variable domain (remainder filled in from reference TRBV7-2 and TRBJ2-5): GAGVSQSPSNKVTEKGKDVELRCDPISGHTALYWYRQSLGQGLEFLIYFQGNSAPDKSGLPSDRFSAERTGGSVSTLTIQRTQQEDSAVYLCASSATPRTGGETQYFGPGTRLLVL.

This sequence joins TRBV30 and TRBJ2-1; D remains unclear. Deletions cut 2 bases from V and 9 bases from J, with 11 bases between. CDR1 and CDR2 (germline): GTSNPN, SVGIG (reference sequence). This CDR3 is 12 amino acids long. CDR3 DNA sequence: TGTGCCTGGAGTCCGATTGGTGGTGAGCAGTTCTTC. This encodes CAWSPIGGEQFF.

This clone has a handful of counts. The chain uses TRBV29-1 and TRBJ2-5; D tentatively fits TRBD1 or TRBD2 (5 bases each). The CDR3 loop spans 12 amino acids. CDR1 and CDR2 (germline): SQVTM, ANQGSEA. V was trimmed by 5 bases and J by 6 bases, leaving 13 bases between them. This CDR3 reads CSVPGRVKTQYF. The CDR3 DNA is TGCAGCGTTCCGGGGCGCGTGAAGACCCAGTACTTC.

V and J are TRBV5-4 and TRBJ2-7, with a tentative D call TRBD1 (6 bases). This CDR3 is 14 amino acids long. Per the germline V gene, CDR1 is SGHNT and CDR2 is YYREEE (reference sequence). Trimming removed 2 bases from V and 5 bases from J, with 14 bases in between. CDR3 residues: CASSFTGRRNEQYF. CDR3 coding DNA: TGTGCCAGCAGCTTCACAGGGCGGAGGAACGAGCAGTACTTC.